This TCR beta chain came from a study of CD8+CD57+ T cells in acquired aplastic anemia. It was patients with CD8+CD57+ cell expansion by flow cytometry who were chosen for sequencing. Profiling that covered TCR beta VDJ and CDR3 relied on genomic DNA as its template. TCRdb re-analysed the reads in MiXCR, keeping a single row per CDR3 protein. The data hold around 200,000 distinct CDR3 sequences, with approximately 48% observed a single time. There are many counts of this clonotype. The ends were cut back, 3 bases at V and 2 bases at J, with 11 bases in the middle. The CDR3 covers 14 residues. The V gene's germline CDR1 is LNHDA and CDR2 SQIVND (reference sequence).

This chain joins TRBV19 and TRBJ2-7; D call uncertain. This TCR was sampled from a human donor with aplastic anemia. What was sequenced was sorted CD4+, CD8+, or CD8+CD57+ T cells (not recorded which) from PBMCs. CDR3 loop: CASSIQVGTYEQYF. The CDR3 region has the DNA TGTGCCAGTAGTATTCAGGTTGGGACCTACGAGCAGTACTTC.